The 23 T cell receptor beta chains given below trace back to one sample, sequenced in a study of cytomegalovirus exposure and HLA in healthy donors. The PCR had 60 Vbeta and 13 Jbeta primers. Only in-frame clones appear in the TCRdb table, and some are missing; sequencing was by immunoSEQ multiplex PCR. The repertoire table contains 70,000 or so clones. The source material was PBMCs. The receptor source for this set is a man in his forties in good health and CMV-seronegative.

This chain uses TRBV7-6 with TRBJ2-5; D call uncertain. The CDR3 sequence is 13 residues long. CDR1 is SGHVS and CDR2 is FNYEAQ in the germline V gene. V lost 2 bases, J lost 3 bases, and 7 bases lay in between. The CDR3 protein is CASSLIQKETQYF. The CDR3 DNA is TGTGCCAGCAGCTTAATCCAGAAAGAGACCCAGTACTTC. Full variable domain (outside the CDR3, taken from reference TRBV7-6 and TRBJ2-5): GAGVSQSPRYKVTKRGQDVALRCDPISGHVSLYWYRQALGQGPEFLTYFNYEAQQDKSGLPNDRFSAERPEGSISTLTIQRTEQRDSAMYRCASSLIQKETQYFGPGTRLLVL.

This rearrangement joins TRBV19 to TRBJ2-7, with D tentatively TRBD1 (5 bases). The CDR3 loop spans 11 amino acids. The ends were cut back, 5 bases at V and 6 bases at J, with 8 bases in the middle. CDR1 and CDR2 (germline): LNHDA, SQIVND (reference sequence). The CDR3 coding sequence is TGTGCCAGTAGTGACAGAACCGAGCAGTACTTC. Its protein product is CASSDRTEQYF.

The CDR3 DNA is TGCGCCAGCAGCATGGGACAAGTCTACGAGCAGTACTTC. Translation gives CASSMGQVYEQYF. The rearrangement uses TRBV5-1 and TRBJ2-7, with TRBD1 as a possible D gene (6 bases). This CDR3 has 13 residues. V shed 4 bases and J shed 3 bases, with 11 bases lying between them. CDR1 and CDR2 (germline): SGHRS, YFSETQ. Together with reference TRBV5-1 and TRBJ2-7, the CDR3 gives the full variable domain: KAGVTQTPRYLIKTRGQQVTLSCSPISGHRSVSWYQQTPGQGLQFLFEYFSETQRNKGNFPGRFSGRQFSNSRSEMNVSTLELGDSALYLCASSMGQVYEQYFGPGTRLTVT.

CDR3 nucleotides: TGTGCCAGCAGTTACCGGACCGGGACAGCAACGTACGAGCAGTACTTC. Translation gives CASSYRTGTATYEQYF. The chain joins TRBV6-5 to TRBJ2-5; 7 nucleotides align to TRBD1. The last part of the DNA fits TRBJ2-7 better; the J call may be wrong. Looked up from germline, CDR1 is MNHEY and CDR2 is SVGAGI. The CDR3 loop spans 16 amino acids.

This chain connects TRBV5-1 to TRBJ2-6; D is perhaps TRBD2 (5 bases). V lost 3 bases to trimming and J lost 0 bases, with 19 bases between them. The CDR3 is made up of 19 amino acids. Germline V gene data show CDR1 as SGHRS and CDR2 as YFSETQ. The CDR3 DNA reads as TGCGCCAGCAGCTACGGGATAGCCAGTACTGTCTCTGGGGCCAACGTCCTGACTTTC. This gives the protein CASSYGIASTVSGANVLTF.

The chain uses TRBV30 and TRBJ2-7, with D perhaps TRBD2 (6 bases). The germline CDR1 and CDR2 sequences are GTSNPN and SVGIG (reference sequence). The CDR3 sequence is 13 residues long. Between the trimmed V and J ends, which lost 3 bases and 6 bases, there was a span of 15 bases. CDR3 DNA: TGTGCCTGGAGCAGTGGGCTCGGGGGCGAGCAGTACTTC. Translated: CAWSSGLGGEQYF.

The chain is built from TRBV6-6 and TRBJ2-1; 8 nucleotides agree with TRBD1. The V gene end was trimmed by 6 bases and the J gene end by 5 bases; junction bases not matched to a gene: 12. The length of the CDR3 is 16 residues. The germline CDR1 and CDR2 sequences are MNHNY and SVGAGI (reference sequence). In DNA, the CDR3 is TGTGCCAGCAGCTCAACCAGGACAGGGCCCAACAATGAGCAGTTCTTC. It translates to CASSSTRTGPNNEQFF.

Notes on this clone: Other DNA sequences in this sample translate to the same CDR3. J is TRBJ2-7 and V is TRBV7-2; D might be TRBD2 (6 bases). The ends were cut back, 1 base at V and 3 bases at J, with 7 bases in the middle. CDR1 is SGHTA, CDR2 FQGNSA, per germline. The CDR3 runs 13 residues. The CDR3 sequence: CASSLGRGYEQYF. The CDR3 DNA reads as TGTGCCAGCAGCTTAGGGAGGGGCTACGAGCAGTACTTC.

The chain links TRBV9 to TRBJ2-5; 7 positions match TRBD2. Germline loops: CDR1 SGDLS, CDR2 YYNGEE. The CDR3 spans 14 residues. J lost 5 bases, V lost 4 bases, and 8 bases had no gene match. The CDR3 DNA sequence: TGTGCCAGCAGCACCGCGGGGGTATGGGAGACCCAGTACTTC. Translated, it gives CASSTAGVWETQYF.

The rearrangement uses TRBV7-6 and TRBJ2-7, with 8 bases lining up with TRBD1. This CDR3 is 13 amino acids long. V lost 5 bases and J lost 5; bases outside the gene matches: 5. Germline V gene data show CDR1 as SGHVS and CDR2 as FNYEAQ. The CDR3 DNA is TGTGCCAGCAGCAGACGGACAGGGAACGAGCAGTACTTC. Translating gives CASSRRTGNEQYF.

V usage is TRBV19 and J usage is TRBJ1-5, with 7 positions matching TRBD1. The CDR3 is made up of 15 amino acids. The junction had 10 bases not matched to a gene; V was cut back by 7 bases and J by 4 bases. Germline V gene data show CDR1 as LNHDA and CDR2 as SQIVND (reference sequence). In nucleotides, the CDR3 is TGTGCCAGTACCAGGAGGGACAGCGAAAATCAGCCCCAGCATTTT. It yields the protein CASTRRDSENQPQHF.

The chain is built from TRBV16 and TRBJ1-3, with unresolved D. Per germline, CDR1 KGHSY and CDR2 FQNENV. The CDR3 covers 14 residues. Trimming took off 4 bases at V and 2 bases at J, with 9 bases between the two ends. In DNA form, the CDR3 reads TGTGCCAGCAGCCCCTCAGTGACTGGAAACACCATATATTTT. Translated, it gives CASSPSVTGNTIYF.

The J gene is TRBJ1-4, the V gene TRBV29-1, with a weak D call TRBD1 (5 bases). This CDR3 contains 13 residues. CDR1 SQVTM and CDR2 ANQGSEA come from the germline V gene. V was pared by 4 bases and J by 3 bases, with 9 bases between. As DNA, the CDR3 is TGCAGCGTTGGGGGAGGGGCTAATGAAAAACTGTTTTTT. Its protein is CSVGGGANEKLFF.

The CDR3 coding sequence is TGTGCCAGCAGCGAGGGGACTAGCGGGGTATCTGAGCAGTTCTTC. It yields the protein CASSEGTSGVSEQFF. The V call is TRBV7-6, the J call TRBJ2-1; 13 positions match TRBD2. Germline CDR1 SGHVS, CDR2 FNYEAQ. The CDR3 is made up of 15 amino acids. V shed 5 bases and J 9 bases; nucleotides not matched to a gene: 7.

The V call is TRBV10-3, the J call TRBJ2-7; 7 bases line up with TRBD1. The V and J ends lost 11 bases and 3 bases, in that order; junction bases with no gene match: 13. The CDR3 consists of 14 residues. CDR1 and CDR2 from the germline V gene are ENHRY and SYGVKD. CDR3 region: CAAQGDLFDYEQYF. CDR3 bases: TGTGCCGCCCAGGGGGACCTCTTCGACTACGAGCAGTACTTC.

This sequence joins TRBV5-4 and TRBJ2-7; 12 nucleotides match TRBD2. In germline, CDR1 is SGHNT, CDR2 YYREEE (reference sequence). This CDR3 comprises 18 residues. V trimming: 6 bases; J trimming: 7 bases; junction bases outside the gene matches: 20. CDR3 sequence: CASTDERASGRAVGEQYF. DNA of the CDR3: TGTGCCAGCACCGATGAAAGAGCTAGCGGGAGGGCGGTAGGGGAGCAGTACTTC.

V and J are TRBV18 and TRBJ1-1; the D is unclear. The CDR3 is 16 residues long. Trimming took off 3 bases at V and 3 bases at J, with 17 bases between the two ends. Per the germline V gene, CDR1 is KGHSH and CDR2 is LQKENI. CDR3 protein: CASSPLPSPGDTEAFF. The DNA of the CDR3 is TGTGCCAGCTCACCCCTTCCTAGCCCCGGGGACACTGAAGCTTTCTTT.

This chain links TRBV30 with TRBJ2-5; 9 bases are shared with TRBD1. J was trimmed by 11 bases and V by 5 bases; bases with no gene match: 15. CDR3 length: 14 residues. The germline V gene has CDR1 GTSNPN and CDR2 SVGIG (reference sequence). CDR3 sequence reads: CAWAGTGSRWEQYF. In DNA, the CDR3 is TGTGCCTGGGCCGGGACAGGGAGTCGTTGGGAGCAGTACTTC.

Here the CDR3 DNA reads TGTGCCAGTAGTACTTGGGGGACAGTCTCTGGAAAACTGTTTTTT. Translation: CASSTWGTVSGKLFF. The rearrangement links TRBV19 to TRBJ1-4; TRBD1 matches 7 bases. This CDR3 comprises 15 residues. The V and J ends lost 4 bases and 10 bases, in that order; junction bases with no gene match: 12. Per germline, CDR1 LNHDA and CDR2 SQIVND (reference sequence).

This chain connects TRBV10-3 to TRBJ2-5; a weak D match, TRBD2 (6 bases). Trimming took off 3 bases at V and 5 bases at J, with 16 bases between the two ends. Looked up from germline, CDR1 is ENHRY and CDR2 is SYGVKD. This CDR3 spans 15 amino acids. The CDR3 region has the DNA TGTGCCATCAGTGACCGGGACCCCGGGGGTGAGACCCAGTACTTC. Amino acid sequence: CAISDRDPGGETQYF.

This chain joins TRBV18 and TRBJ1-1, with 8 bases that match TRBD1. With V trimmed by 3 bases and J by 2 bases, 11 bases remained unmatched. In germline, CDR1 is KGHSH, CDR2 LQKENI. This CDR3 is built from 17 residues. The CDR3 here is CASSPLGQGQGNTEAFF. The CDR3 nucleotides read TGTGCCAGCTCACCCTTAGGACAGGGTCAAGGAAACACTGAAGCTTTCTTT.

The CDR3 here is CASSQGWAVSNQPQHF. Here the CDR3 DNA reads TGCGCCAGCAGCCAAGGTTGGGCAGTGAGCAATCAGCCCCAGCATTTT. The chain employs TRBV4-1 and TRBJ1-5; D unclear. V was shortened by 1 base and J by 1 base, with 11 bases between the two germline ends. CDR1 is MGHRA, CDR2 YSYEKL, per germline. CDR3 size: 16 residues.

The chain uses TRBV28 and TRBJ2-7; 7 bases map to TRBD1. The J segment lost 5 bases and the V segment lost 5 bases, leaving 9 bases of the junction unmatched. This CDR3 contains 14 residues. Germline V gives CDR1 MDHEN, CDR2 SYDVKM. The CDR3 is CASSIPGQSHEQYF. The CDR3 DNA reads as TGTGCCAGCAGTATTCCGGGACAGTCCCACGAGCAGTACTTC. Complete variable domain (other parts from reference TRBV28 and TRBJ2-7): DVKVTQSSRYLVKRTGEKVFLECVQDMDHENMFWYRQDPGLGLRLIYFSYDVKMKEKGDIPEGYSVSREKKERFSLILESASTNQTSMYLCASSIPGQSHEQYFGPGTRLTVT.